This is a list of T cell receptor beta chains from one sample in a study of blood T cell repertoires in COVID-19. Assay used: immunoSEQ multiplex PCR; TCRdb lists only in-frame clones, some missing. The data contain roughly 250,000 clones, approximately 86% of them singletons. Sequencing was done on a sample of peripheral blood. Receptors originate from a man between 35 and 55 years old who had recovered from COVID-19. Each CDR3 is given without its conserved first and last residue. The order of the fields is CDR3 protein, CDR3 length, V gene, D gene. D genes are given only for firm matches.

CDR3aa: ASSDTGTSGGAADTQY
len: 16
v_gene: TRBV9
d_gene: TRBD2

CDR3aa: ASSRARGSGGFSGANVLT
len: 18
v_gene: TRBV3-1/TRBV3-2
d_gene: TRBD1

CDR3aa: ASRGQSGRVYEQY
len: 13
v_gene: TRBV3-1/TRBV3-2
d_gene: TRBD1

CDR3aa: ASSRGSGGGTQY
len: 12
v_gene: TRBV7-2
d_gene: TRBD2

CDR3aa: ASSQDTWTSGTTDTQY
len: 16
v_gene: TRBV4-1
d_gene: TRBD2

CDR3aa: ATSDLTDDQETQY
len: 13
v_gene: TRBV24-1
d_gene: NA

CDR3aa: ASSLGLAPQY
len: 10
v_gene: TRBV7-9
d_gene: NA

CDR3aa: ASSLAPSGVSYEQY
len: 14
v_gene: TRBV5-5
d_gene: TRBD2

CDR3aa: ASSLAVLNSPLH
len: 12
v_gene: TRBV5-6
d_gene: NA

CDR3aa: ATVRINSPEAF
len: 11
v_gene: TRBV6-5
d_gene: NA

CDR3aa: ASSLGGQGQAEAF
len: 13
v_gene: TRBV5-8
d_gene: NA

CDR3aa: ASSIDGLAGFTGELF
len: 15
v_gene: TRBV7-2
d_gene: TRBD2

CDR3aa: ASRADREDSPLH
len: 12
v_gene: TRBV27
d_gene: TRBD1

CDR3aa: ASRAHDITGELF
len: 12
v_gene: TRBV2
d_gene: NA

CDR3aa: ASSQEVVHRYGYT
len: 13
v_gene: TRBV3-1/TRBV3-2
d_gene: NA

CDR3aa: ASSLRREVVGEQF
len: 13
v_gene: TRBV7-9
d_gene: TRBD2

CDR3aa: ASWERVYNEQF
len: 11
v_gene: TRBV6-5
d_gene: NA

CDR3aa: ASSQDPGQGASGANVLT
len: 17
v_gene: TRBV4-1
d_gene: TRBD1

CDR3aa: ASSQEGAAETQY
len: 12
v_gene: TRBV3-1/TRBV3-2
d_gene: NA

CDR3aa: ASSLGAGGISTDTQY
len: 15
v_gene: TRBV7-2
d_gene: TRBD2

CDR3aa: ASSSRRGGLSEKLF
len: 14
v_gene: TRBV3-1/TRBV3-2
d_gene: NA

CDR3aa: ARSRGGGGNQPQH
len: 13
v_gene: TRBV5-3
d_gene: TRBD1

CDR3aa: ASGLPKTGSYTGELF
len: 15
v_gene: TRBV12-5
d_gene: NA

CDR3aa: ASSTRQGSYEQY
len: 12
v_gene: TRBV13
d_gene: TRBD1

CDR3aa: ATSQSPGDRFSYNEQF
len: 16
v_gene: TRBV15
d_gene: NA

CDR3aa: AISGLAGTYEQY
len: 12
v_gene: TRBV10-3
d_gene: TRBD2

CDR3aa: AWRWGDTQY
len: 9
v_gene: TRBV30
d_gene: NA

CDR3aa: ANPDRGNYGYT
len: 11
v_gene: TRBV12-3/TRBV12-4
d_gene: TRBD1

CDR3aa: ASSIQGYEQY
len: 10
v_gene: TRBV18
d_gene: NA

CDR3aa: ASSHAQGYLGWFVVNEQF
len: 18
v_gene: TRBV10-1
d_gene: NA

CDR3aa: ASSLGDRQETQY
len: 12
v_gene: TRBV5-1
d_gene: TRBD1

CDR3aa: ATSRAPGQGATGELF
len: 15
v_gene: TRBV15
d_gene: TRBD1

CDR3aa: ASSPQRGLEQY
len: 11
v_gene: TRBV7-2
d_gene: NA

CDR3aa: ASSKGGGSNQPQH
len: 13
v_gene: TRBV21-1
d_gene: NA

CDR3aa: ASSLGGLGSDTQY
len: 13
v_gene: TRBV11-1
d_gene: NA

CDR3aa: ASSYSGAGGREQY
len: 13
v_gene: TRBV6-6
d_gene: TRBD2

CDR3aa: SATLHTEAF
len: 9
v_gene: TRBV20-1
d_gene: NA

CDR3aa: ASRPRDRTENTIY
len: 13
v_gene: TRBV7-9
d_gene: TRBD1

CDR3aa: ASSSWTDNEQF
len: 11
v_gene: TRBV11-3
d_gene: NA

CDR3aa: ASSPGQGGYNEQF
len: 13
v_gene: TRBV6-1
d_gene: TRBD1

CDR3aa: ASSPISQGAAGNSPLH
len: 16
v_gene: TRBV27
d_gene: TRBD1

CDR3aa: SGRSRALLNEQF
len: 12
v_gene: TRBV29-1
d_gene: NA

CDR3aa: ASRKGAAIHYGYT
len: 13
v_gene: TRBV5-4
d_gene: NA

CDR3aa: AWSVFRVGRVSYEQY
len: 15
v_gene: TRBV30
d_gene: NA

CDR3aa: ASSLDLGLALHAGELF
len: 16
v_gene: TRBV5-5
d_gene: TRBD2

CDR3aa: ASSRAGITGNTIY
len: 13
v_gene: TRBV14
d_gene: NA

CDR3aa: ARLQGSSYEQY
len: 11
v_gene: TRBV12-3/TRBV12-4
d_gene: NA

CDR3aa: ASSLAGGGGEAF
len: 12
v_gene: TRBV5-6
d_gene: NA